Shown below are 25 T cell receptor beta chains from a single sample sequenced in a study of blood T cell repertoires in COVID-19. Repertoires were generated with immunoSEQ multiplex PCR, while TCRdb's copy carries only in-frame clones and drops some. The sample yields more than 350,000 clones, approximately 90% seen once. What was sequenced was PBMCs or T cells enriched from blood (not recorded which). The origin of the receptors is a man younger than 35 who had recovered from COVID-19.

CDR3 nucleotide sequence: TGTGCCAGCAGGACTTTCACGAACACCGGGGAGCTGTTTTTT. It encodes CASRTFTNTGELFF. The chain links TRBV27 to TRBJ2-2; D uncertain. Trimming pared 6 bases from V and 0 bases from J, leaving 8 bases between. The CDR3 contains 14 residues. Germline CDR1 is MNHEY and CDR2 is SMNVEV (reference sequence).

The chain links TRBV29-1 to TRBJ1-2; D possibly corresponds to TRBD1 (5 bases). Trimming took off 7 bases at V and 6 bases at J, with 15 bases between the two ends. This CDR3 spans 12 amino acids. CDR1 and CDR2 (germline): SQVTM, ANQGSEA. The CDR3 bases are TGCAGCGCTGCTTCTCTCAGGGATGGCTACACCTTC. As protein: CSAASLRDGYTF.

The CDR3 DNA follows: TGTGCCACCAGTGATGGGGGACCGGGACAGGGGGATTATGGCTACACCTTC. Residues: CATSDGGPGQGDYGYTF. V and J are TRBV24-1 and TRBJ1-2, with 11 bases fitting TRBD1. The germline gives CDR1 KGHDR, CDR2 SFDVKD. This CDR3 region has 17 residues. Trimming took 3 bases from V and 5 from J; bases not matched to a gene: 10.

As for this clone: The sample carries other DNA sequences with the same CDR3. This chain links TRBV18 with TRBJ2-7; TRBD1 might be the D (6 bases). The CDR3 contains 13 residues. The V end was cut by 1 base, the J end by 2 bases, with 6 bases between. The germline CDR1 and CDR2 sequences are KGHSH and LQKENI. This chain's CDR3 is CASSPQGAYEQYF. Here the CDR3 DNA reads TGTGCCAGCTCACCACAGGGGGCCTACGAGCAGTACTTC. Using reference TRBV18 and TRBJ2-7 for the parts outside the CDR3, the full variable domain is NAGVMQNPRHLVRRRGQEARLRCSPMKGHSHVYWYRQLPEEGLKFMVYLQKENIIDESGMPKERFSAEFPKEGPSILRIQQVVRGDSAAYFCASSPQGAYEQYFGPGTRLTVT.

This clone was observed many times. The chain is built from TRBV4-3 and TRBJ2-7; TRBD2 is a possible D gene (6 bases). The germline CDR1 and CDR2 sequences are LGHNA and YSLEER. Trimming removed 1 base at V and 3 bases at J, with 13 bases between. This CDR3 contains 15 residues. This CDR3 is CASSQAVGLFYEQYF. The DNA of the CDR3 is TGCGCCAGCAGCCAAGCCGTCGGACTATTCTACGAGCAGTACTTC.

V is TRBV5-1 and J is TRBJ1-2, with TRBD1 matching over 7 bases. J was trimmed by 7 bases and V by 5 bases; bases with no gene match: 5. Germline V lookup: CDR1 SGHRS, CDR2 YFSETQ. CDR3 size: 12 residues. In DNA form, the CDR3 reads TGCGCCAGCAGAACAGGGGTTAGTGGCTACACCTTC. It codes for CASRTGVSGYTF.

The chain recombines TRBV7-2 with TRBJ2-2; tentatively, D is TRBD1 (6 bases). The CDR3 covers 16 residues. Trimming stripped 1 base from V and 3 bases from J, with 12 bases between. The germline V gene encodes CDR1 SGHTA and CDR2 FQGNSA. CDR3: CASSLGVTGYTGELFF. CDR3 DNA sequence: TGTGCCAGCAGCTTAGGTGTGACAGGCTACACCGGGGAGCTGTTTTTT.

The chain combines TRBV14 with TRBJ2-2, with unresolved D. The CDR3 has 16 amino acids. V lost 1 base and J 6 bases, leaving 15 bases between the germline ends. Germline lookup yields CDR1 SGHDN and CDR2 FVKESK. The CDR3, as DNA: TGTGCCAGCAGCCAAGGAGAACAGATCCGTCCCGGGGAGCTGTTTTTT. This gives the protein CASSQGEQIRPGELFF.

CDR3 sequence reads: CASSYYGDQPQHF. CDR3 nucleotides: TGTGCCAGCAGTTACTACGGAGATCAGCCCCAGCATTTT. The rearrangement uses TRBV6-2 or TRBV6-3 and TRBJ1-5; D remains unclear. V dropped 1 base and J dropped 5 bases, with 6 bases sitting between them. Per germline, CDR1 MNHEY and CDR2 SVGEGT. This CDR3 has 13 amino acids.

The rearrangement links TRBV5-6 to TRBJ1-2, with D tentatively TRBD1 (6 bases). Germline loops: CDR1 SGHDT, CDR2 YYEEEE. V gave up 4 bases and J gave up 5 bases, with 12 bases separating them. The CDR3 spans 13 residues. In DNA form, the CDR3 reads TGTGCCAGCAGCCCGGGACAACGGTATGGCTACACCTTC. Its protein is CASSPGQRYGYTF.

In this sample, this clone turned up once. V and J are TRBV19 and TRBJ2-7; D unclear. Germline CDR1 reads LNHDA; CDR2 reads SQIVND (reference sequence). The ends were cut back, 4 bases at V and 0 bases at J, with 10 bases in the middle. The CDR3 extends over 14 amino acids. The CDR3 loop is CASSNSRSSYEQYF. The CDR3 nucleotides read TGTGCCAGTAGTAATAGTAGAAGCTCCTACGAGCAGTACTTC.

The rearrangement joins TRBV4-2 to TRBJ2-1, with 9 nucleotides matching TRBD2. Per the germline V gene, CDR1 is LGHNA and CDR2 is YNFKEQ. The CDR3 covers 17 residues. V dropped 2 bases and J dropped 4; count of bases not matched to a gene: 9. The CDR3 DNA sequence: TGTGCCAGCAGCCAAACTAGCGGGCCCCAGATTTACAATGAGCAGTTCTTC. It specifies CASSQTSGPQIYNEQFF.

The V gene is TRBV3-1 (or the pseudogene TRBV3-2), the J gene TRBJ1-5; 10 bases agree with TRBD1. Looked up from germline, CDR1 is LGHDT and CDR2 is YNNKEL (reference sequence). CDR3 size: 16 residues. V gave up 1 base and J gave up 9 bases; unmatched junction bases: 9. The CDR3 here is CASSQGGQGPWGPQHF. DNA for the CDR3: TGTGCCAGCAGCCAAGGGGGACAGGGGCCTTGGGGGCCCCAGCATTTT.

This rearrangement joins TRBV18 to TRBJ1-5; the match to TRBD1 covers 10 bases. Trimming at V came to 2 bases and at J to 0 bases, leaving 10 bases not matched to a gene. The CDR3 is 19 amino acids. Germline CDR1 KGHSH, CDR2 LQKENI. CDR3 DNA: TGTGCCAGCTCACCAACCGGGACAGGGGTGACCAGTAGCAATCAGCCCCAGCATTTT. It encodes CASSPTGTGVTSSNQPQHF.

This chain's CDR3 is CASKSGGAGELFF. The CDR3 bases are TGTGCCAGCAAATCGGGGGGGGCCGGGGAGCTGTTTTTT. The chain carries TRBV27 and TRBJ2-2, with 8 bases identical to TRBD2. The germline V gene encodes CDR1 MNHEY and CDR2 SMNVEV (reference sequence). The CDR3 runs to 13 residues. V gave up 7 bases and J gave up 6 bases; unmatched junction bases: 4.

This clone is a singleton in its sample. This rearrangement joins TRBV11-2 to TRBJ2-3; D perhaps matches TRBD2 (5 bases). Germline V gene data show CDR1 as SGHAT and CDR2 as FQNNGV. The CDR3 length is 14 residues. V lost 4 bases and J 4 bases, leaving 12 bases between the germline ends. This CDR3 is CASSSTGSADTQYF. DNA for the CDR3: TGTGCCAGCAGCTCGACGGGATCAGCAGATACGCAGTATTTT.

This clone occurred a few times. The CDR3 coding sequence is TGTGCCAGCAGCCCCGACTCGTACTACGAGCAGTACTTC. This encodes CASSPDSYYEQYF. The V gene is TRBV5-5, the J gene TRBJ2-7; D gene unclear. CDR1 and CDR2 (germline): SGHKS, YYEKEE (reference sequence). This CDR3 is built from 13 residues. V was shortened by 4 bases and J by 3 bases, with 11 bases between the two germline ends.

The V call is TRBV10-3, the J call TRBJ2-5; a possible D gene is TRBD2 (7 bases). Trimming pared 11 bases from V and 1 base from J, leaving 11 bases between. Germline assignment: CDR1 ENHRY and CDR2 SYGVKD. The CDR3 sequence is 12 residues long. The CDR3 coding sequence is TGTGCCGCGGGGGCAGCCCAAGAGACCCAGTACTTC. The encoded protein is CAAGAAQETQYF.

In its sample, this clone was seen once. The rearrangement joins TRBV19 to TRBJ2-7; D uncertain. The V end lost 3 bases, the J end lost 7 bases, and 13 bases lay between the germline ends. The germline V gene encodes CDR1 LNHDA and CDR2 SQIVND (reference sequence). The CDR3 extends over 13 amino acids. CDR3 sequence reads: CASSITKSWEQYF. In DNA, the CDR3 is TGTGCCAGTAGTATTACTAAGAGTTGGGAGCAGTACTTC.

The V gene is TRBV29-1, the J gene TRBJ2-1; TRBD2 is a possible D gene (7 bases). V was cut by 8 bases and J by 7 bases, with 18 bases left in between. This CDR3 is built from 13 residues. The germline V gene has CDR1 SQVTM and CDR2 ANQGSEA. This CDR3 reads CSFGGGRVNEQFF. The CDR3, as DNA: TGCAGCTTCGGGGGCGGGAGAGTTAATGAGCAGTTCTTC.

This sequence joins TRBV5-1 and TRBJ2-1, with 9 bases that match TRBD1. The CDR3 extends over 14 amino acids. Germline V CDR1 and CDR2: SGHRS, YFSETQ. Germline trimming cut 0 bases from V and 9 bases from J; bases unmatched to any gene: 4. CDR3 protein: CASSLGQGGSEQFF. The CDR3 nucleotides read TGCGCCAGCAGCTTGGGACAGGGGGGAAGTGAGCAGTTCTTC.

This chain uses TRBV12-5 with TRBJ2-2, with 12 bases lining up with TRBD2. This CDR3 has 17 amino acids. V lost 1 base to trimming and J lost 6 bases; unmatched junction nucleotides: 6. Germline V gene sequence: CDR1 LGHNT, CDR2 FRNRAP. For the CDR3, the DNA is TGTGCTAGTGGTTTGGCGACCACTAGCGGGAGGTCCGGGGAGCTGTTTTTT. Its protein product is CASGLATTSGRSGELFF.

The chain joins TRBV19 to TRBJ1-5; TRBD1 is a possible D gene (5 bases). This CDR3 is built from 16 residues. The germline gives CDR1 LNHDA, CDR2 SQIVND (reference sequence). V lost 6 bases and J lost 0, with 15 bases in between. CDR3 sequence reads: CASRDGAGYSNQPQHF. CDR3 nucleotides: TGTGCCAGTAGGGACGGTGCAGGGTATAGCAATCAGCCCCAGCATTTT.

The count of this clone is one. This chain joins TRBV19 and TRBJ1-5; possible D gene TRBD1, 6 bases. V shed 8 bases and J shed 0 bases, with 14 bases lying between them. The V gene's germline CDR1 is LNHDA and CDR2 SQIVND (reference sequence). The CDR3 is made up of 15 amino acids. The CDR3: CASSPRDISNQPQHF. CDR3 nucleotide sequence: TGTGCCAGTTCCCCCCGGGACATTAGCAATCAGCCCCAGCATTTT.

The chain is built from TRBV30 and TRBJ1-5, with D maybe TRBD1 (5 bases). This CDR3 is 17 amino acids long. Germline V gene data show CDR1 as GTSNPN and CDR2 as SVGIG (reference sequence). V was pared by 2 bases and J by 0 bases, with 17 bases between. The CDR3 DNA follows: TGTGCCTGGAGTTCTTCCAGGGTATTAAGTAGCAATCAGCCCCAGCATTTT. It encodes CAWSSSRVLSSNQPQHF.